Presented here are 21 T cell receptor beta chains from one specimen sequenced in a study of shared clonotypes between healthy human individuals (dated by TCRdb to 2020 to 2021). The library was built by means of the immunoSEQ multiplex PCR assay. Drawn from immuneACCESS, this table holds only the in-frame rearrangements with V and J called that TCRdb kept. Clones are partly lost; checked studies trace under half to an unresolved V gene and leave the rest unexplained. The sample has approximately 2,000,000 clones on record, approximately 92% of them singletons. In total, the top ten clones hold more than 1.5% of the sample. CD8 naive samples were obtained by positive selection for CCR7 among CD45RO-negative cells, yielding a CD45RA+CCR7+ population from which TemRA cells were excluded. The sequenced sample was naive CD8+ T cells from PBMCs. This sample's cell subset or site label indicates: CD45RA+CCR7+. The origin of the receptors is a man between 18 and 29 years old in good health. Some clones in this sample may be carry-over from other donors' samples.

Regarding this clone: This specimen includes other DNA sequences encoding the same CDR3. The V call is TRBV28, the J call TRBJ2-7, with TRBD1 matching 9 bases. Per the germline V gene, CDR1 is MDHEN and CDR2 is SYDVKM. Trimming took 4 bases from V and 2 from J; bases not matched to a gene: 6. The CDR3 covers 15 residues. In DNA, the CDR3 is TGTGCCAGCAGTTCCCCGAGACAGGGGGCCTACGAGCAGTACTTC. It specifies CASSSPRQGAYEQYF. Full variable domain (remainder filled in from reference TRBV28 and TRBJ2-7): DVKVTQSSRYLVKRTGEKVFLECVQDMDHENMFWYRQDPGLGLRLIYFSYDVKMKEKGDIPEGYSVSREKKERFSLILESASTNQTSMYLCASSSPRQGAYEQYFGPGTRLTVT.

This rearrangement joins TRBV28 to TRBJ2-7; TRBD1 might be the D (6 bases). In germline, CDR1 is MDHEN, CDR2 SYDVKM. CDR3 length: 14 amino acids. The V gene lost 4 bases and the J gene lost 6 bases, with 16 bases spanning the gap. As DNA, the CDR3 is TGTGCCAGCAGTTACCGAACAGGGCAGGGCGAGCAGTACTTC. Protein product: CASSYRTGQGEQYF.

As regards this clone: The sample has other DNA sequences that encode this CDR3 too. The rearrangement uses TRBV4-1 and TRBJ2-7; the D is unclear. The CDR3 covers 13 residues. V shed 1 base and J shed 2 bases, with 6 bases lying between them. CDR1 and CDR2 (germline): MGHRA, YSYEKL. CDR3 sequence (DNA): TGCGCCAGCAGCCAAGTGGCTGCCTACGAGCAGTACTTC. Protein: CASSQVAAYEQYF.

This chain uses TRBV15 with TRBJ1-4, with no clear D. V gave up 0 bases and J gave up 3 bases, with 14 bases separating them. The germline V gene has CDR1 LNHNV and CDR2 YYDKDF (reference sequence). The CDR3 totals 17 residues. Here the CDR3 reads CATSRDEAWRPNEKLFF. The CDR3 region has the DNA TGTGCCACCAGCAGAGATGAAGCGTGGAGGCCTAATGAAAAACTGTTTTTT.

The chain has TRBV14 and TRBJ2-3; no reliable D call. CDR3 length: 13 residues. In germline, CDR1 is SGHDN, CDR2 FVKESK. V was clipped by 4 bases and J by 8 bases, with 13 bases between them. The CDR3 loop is CASSLSGHGTQYF. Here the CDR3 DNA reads TGTGCCAGCAGCCTTTCTGGGCATGGTACGCAGTATTTT.

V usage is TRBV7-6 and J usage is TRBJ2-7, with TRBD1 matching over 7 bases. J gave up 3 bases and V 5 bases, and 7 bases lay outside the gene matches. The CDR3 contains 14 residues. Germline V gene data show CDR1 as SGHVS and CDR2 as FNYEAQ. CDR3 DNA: TGTGCCAGCAGCCCCGGGACAGCGTACTACGAGCAGTACTTC. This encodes CASSPGTAYYEQYF.

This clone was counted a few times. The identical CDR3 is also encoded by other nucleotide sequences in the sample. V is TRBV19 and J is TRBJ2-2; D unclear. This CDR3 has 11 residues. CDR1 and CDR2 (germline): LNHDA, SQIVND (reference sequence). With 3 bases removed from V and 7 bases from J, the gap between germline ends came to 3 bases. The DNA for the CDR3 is TGTGCCAGTAGTATTGGCGGGGAGCTGTTTTTT. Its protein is CASSIGGELFF.

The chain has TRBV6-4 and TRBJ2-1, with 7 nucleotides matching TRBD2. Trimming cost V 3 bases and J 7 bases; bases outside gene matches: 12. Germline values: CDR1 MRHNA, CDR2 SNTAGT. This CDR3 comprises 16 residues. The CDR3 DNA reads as TGTGCCAGCAGTGATGGGCCCGACGGGAGGTTGAATGAGCAGTTCTTC. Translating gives CASSDGPDGRLNEQFF.

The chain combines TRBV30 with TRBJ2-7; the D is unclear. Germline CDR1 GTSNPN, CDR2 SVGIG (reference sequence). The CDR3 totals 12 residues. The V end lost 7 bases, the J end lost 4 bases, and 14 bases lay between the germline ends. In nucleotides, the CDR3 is TGTGCCTTTACAATGGCAGGTTACGAGCAGTACTTC. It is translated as CAFTMAGYEQYF.

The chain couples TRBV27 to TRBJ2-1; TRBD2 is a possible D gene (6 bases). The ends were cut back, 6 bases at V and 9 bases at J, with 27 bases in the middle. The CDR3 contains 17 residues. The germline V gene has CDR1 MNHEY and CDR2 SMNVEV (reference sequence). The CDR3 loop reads CASRTRTGLNIRGEQFF. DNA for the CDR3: TGTGCCAGCAGAACAAGAACGGGACTTAACATTCGGGGTGAGCAGTTCTTC.

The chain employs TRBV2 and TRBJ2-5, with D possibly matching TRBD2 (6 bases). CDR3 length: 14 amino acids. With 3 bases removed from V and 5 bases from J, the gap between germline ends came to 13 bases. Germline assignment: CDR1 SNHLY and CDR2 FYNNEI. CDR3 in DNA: TGTGCCAGCAGTGAGCGTGCAGCGGGTGAGACCCAGTACTTC. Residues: CASSERAAGETQYF. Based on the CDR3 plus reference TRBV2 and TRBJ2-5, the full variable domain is EPEVTQTPSHQVTQMGQEVILRCVPISNHLYFYWYRQILGQKVEFLVSFYNNEISEKSEIFDDQFSVERPDGSNFTLKIRSTKLEDSAMYFCASSERAAGETQYFGPGTRLLVL.

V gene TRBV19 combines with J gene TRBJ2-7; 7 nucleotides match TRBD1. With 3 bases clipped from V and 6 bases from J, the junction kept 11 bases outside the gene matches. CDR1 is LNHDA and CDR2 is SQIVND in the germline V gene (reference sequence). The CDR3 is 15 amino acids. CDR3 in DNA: TGTGCCAGTAGTATGAACCGGGACAGCCCTACCGAGCAGTACTTC. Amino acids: CASSMNRDSPTEQYF.

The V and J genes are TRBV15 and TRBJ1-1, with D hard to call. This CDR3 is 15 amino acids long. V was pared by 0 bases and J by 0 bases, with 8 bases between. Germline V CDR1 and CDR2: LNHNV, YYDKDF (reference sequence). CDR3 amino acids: CATSRDVFMNTEAFF. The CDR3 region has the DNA TGTGCCACCAGCAGAGATGTGTTCATGAACACTGAAGCTTTCTTT. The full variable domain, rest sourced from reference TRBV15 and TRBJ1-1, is DAMVIQNPRYQVTQFGKPVTLSCSQTLNHNVMYWYQQKSSQAPKLLFHYYDKDFNNEADTPDNFQSRRPNTSFCFLDIRSPGLGDTAMYLCATSRDVFMNTEAFFGQGTRLTVV.

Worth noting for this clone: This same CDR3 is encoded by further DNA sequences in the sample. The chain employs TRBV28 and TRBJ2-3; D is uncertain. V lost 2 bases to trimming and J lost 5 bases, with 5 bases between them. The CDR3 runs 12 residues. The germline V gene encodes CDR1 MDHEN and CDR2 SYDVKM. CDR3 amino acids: CASSLGGDTQYF. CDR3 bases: TGTGCCAGCAGTTTAGGTGGAGATACGCAGTATTTT. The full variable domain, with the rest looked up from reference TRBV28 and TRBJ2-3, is DVKVTQSSRYLVKRTGEKVFLECVQDMDHENMFWYRQDPGLGLRLIYFSYDVKMKEKGDIPEGYSVSREKKERFSLILESASTNQTSMYLCASSLGGDTQYFGPGTRLTVL.

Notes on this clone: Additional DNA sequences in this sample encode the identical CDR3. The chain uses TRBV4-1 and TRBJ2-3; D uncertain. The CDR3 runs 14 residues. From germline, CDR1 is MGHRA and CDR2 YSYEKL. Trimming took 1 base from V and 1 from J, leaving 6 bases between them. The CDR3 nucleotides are TGCGCCAGCAGCCAAGGGGCTGGCACAGATACGCAGTATTTT. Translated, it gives CASSQGAGTDTQYF.

In DNA, the CDR3 is TGTGCCAGCAGTTTCTCGCGGTCCCAAGAGACCCAGTACTTC. Amino acid sequence: CASSFSRSQETQYF. This chain uses TRBV27 with TRBJ2-5; no definite D call. Trimming took off 3 bases at V and 1 base at J, with 9 bases between the two ends. The CDR3 spans 14 residues. The germline CDR1 and CDR2 sequences are MNHEY and SMNVEV (reference sequence).

CDR3 coding DNA: TGTGCCAGCAGCGCCGTAACAGGGGGAGAAGCTTTCTTT. The encoded protein is CASSAVTGGEAFF. The rearrangement uses TRBV9 and TRBJ1-1; 8 bases agree with TRBD1. The trim removed 3 bases at V and 8 bases at J, leaving 6 bases unmatched. The CDR3 is made up of 13 amino acids. In germline, CDR1 is SGDLS, CDR2 YYNGEE.

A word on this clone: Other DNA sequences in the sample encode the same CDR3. CDR3 protein: CASSLGTSGSYNEQFF. The DNA for the CDR3 is TGTGCCAGCAGCTTGGGGACTAGCGGGAGTTACAATGAGCAGTTCTTC. The rearrangement joins TRBV11-2 to TRBJ2-1, with TRBD2 identical over 14 bases. The CDR3 sequence is 16 residues long. The V segment lost 3 bases and the J segment 4 bases; nucleotides outside the gene matches: 2. The germline V gene encodes CDR1 SGHAT and CDR2 FQNNGV.

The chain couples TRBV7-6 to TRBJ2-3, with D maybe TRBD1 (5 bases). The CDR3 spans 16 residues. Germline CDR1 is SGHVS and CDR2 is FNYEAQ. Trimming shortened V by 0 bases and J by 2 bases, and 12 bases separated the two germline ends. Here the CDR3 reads CASSLAMNRLTDTQYF. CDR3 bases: TGTGCCAGCAGCTTAGCGATGAACAGGCTCACAGATACGCAGTATTTT.

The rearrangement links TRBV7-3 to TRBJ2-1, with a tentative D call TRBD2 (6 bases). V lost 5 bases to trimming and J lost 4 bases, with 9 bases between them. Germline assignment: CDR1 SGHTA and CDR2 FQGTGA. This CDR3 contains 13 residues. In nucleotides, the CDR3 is TGTGCCAGCAGCGCTAGCGCATACAATGAGCAGTTCTTC. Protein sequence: CASSASAYNEQFF.

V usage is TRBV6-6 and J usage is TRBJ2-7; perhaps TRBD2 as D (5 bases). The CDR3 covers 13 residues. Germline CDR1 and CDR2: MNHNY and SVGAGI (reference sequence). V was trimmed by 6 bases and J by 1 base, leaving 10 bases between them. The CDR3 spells CASRSEASYEQYF. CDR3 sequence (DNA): TGTGCCAGCAGGTCGGAGGCATCCTACGAGCAGTACTTC.